Below are 19 T cell receptor beta chains sequenced from a single sample in a study of beta chain features in type 1 diabetes. The authors reverse transcribed all of the isolated RNA, so sequencing captured expressed TCRB transcripts. Assay used: immunoSEQ multiplex PCR; TCRdb lists only in-frame clones, some missing. The sample has about 290,000 clones; about 8.5% are singletons. Input material: central memory CD4+ T cells from blood. These receptor sequences come from a woman aged 18-29 years in good health.

The chain is built from TRBV9 and TRBJ2-1, with no clear D. Between the trimmed V and J ends, which lost 2 bases and 7 bases, there was a span of 10 bases. CDR3 length equals 13 residues. CDR1 SGDLS and CDR2 YYNGEE come from the germline V gene. The CDR3 region is CASSVSPLNEQFF. CDR3 coding DNA: TGTGCCAGCAGCGTCTCTCCGCTTAATGAGCAGTTCTTC.

The chain links TRBV29-1 to TRBJ2-5; no reliable D call. Germline loops: CDR1 SQVTM, CDR2 ANQGSEA. There are 12 residues in the CDR3. With 5 bases removed from V and 2 bases from J, the gap between germline ends came to 9 bases. CDR3 in amino acids: CSVTPVQETQYF. CDR3 coding DNA: TGCAGCGTTACTCCTGTTCAAGAGACCCAGTACTTC.

This clone was found a few times. This chain connects TRBV19 to TRBJ2-2, with D perhaps TRBD2 (5 bases). This CDR3 is built from 15 residues. Per the germline V gene, CDR1 is LNHDA and CDR2 is SQIVND (reference sequence). Trimming took off 1 base at V and 4 bases at J, with 10 bases between the two ends. This chain's CDR3 is CASSIVGGGTGELFF. CDR3 DNA sequence: TGTGCCAGTAGTATAGTCGGAGGCGGCACCGGGGAGCTGTTTTTT.

This rearrangement joins TRBV27 to TRBJ1-2; 7 bases line up with TRBD1. Germline trimming cut 5 bases from V and 4 bases from J; bases unmatched to any gene: 7. This CDR3 contains 14 residues. In germline, CDR1 is MNHEY, CDR2 SMNVEV (reference sequence). The CDR3 sequence is CASSPQTGIYGYTF. The CDR3 DNA reads as TGTGCCAGCAGTCCGCAGACAGGGATCTATGGCTACACCTTC.

This clone was detected a few times. V and J are TRBV27 and TRBJ1-1; D uncertain. This CDR3 spans 14 amino acids. Trimming pared 4 bases from V and 4 bases from J, leaving 13 bases between. Germline V gives CDR1 MNHEY, CDR2 SMNVEV (reference sequence). Here the CDR3 reads CASSWRSLSTEAFF. CDR3 sequence (DNA): TGTGCCAGCAGTTGGCGCAGCCTTAGCACTGAAGCTTTCTTT.

The CDR3 DNA reads as TGTGCCTGGAATAAAGTTGACAGGGAAAATTCACCCCTCCACTTT. The encoded protein is CAWNKVDRENSPLHF. V gene TRBV30 combines with J gene TRBJ1-6, with 7 positions matching TRBD1. Trimming removed 4 bases from V and 7 bases from J; junction bases left unmatched: 10. The CDR3 extends over 15 amino acids. The germline V gene has CDR1 GTSNPN and CDR2 SVGIG (reference sequence).

Only a few counts were recorded for this clone. An end of the junction differs from the germline gene, which may be a read error. This chain uses TRBV7-2 with TRBJ2-5; D not resolved. Germline V gene sequence: CDR1 SGHTA, CDR2 FQGNSA. The CDR3 is 12 amino acids. CDR3 DNA: TGTGCCAGCAGCTTTGGATTTTCGGTGGTAAACTTC. Amino acids: CASSFGFSVVNF.

This clone was picked up a small number of times. The chain has TRBV28 and TRBJ1-2; tentatively, D is TRBD1 (5 bases). CDR3 length: 15 residues. Germline V CDR1 and CDR2: MDHEN, SYDVKM. V was cut by 6 bases and J by 4 bases, with 18 bases left in between. The CDR3: CASRPPGGAAYGYTF. DNA of the CDR3: TGTGCCAGCAGACCCCCCGGGGGAGCAGCCTATGGCTACACCTTC.

This rearrangement joins TRBV5-1 to TRBJ1-1; D might be TRBD1 (6 bases). CDR3 length: 14 amino acids. Trimming took off 4 bases at V and 5 bases at J, with 15 bases between the two ends. CDR1 and CDR2 (germline): SGHRS, YFSETQ. The CDR3 sequence: CASSPPGVKTEAFF. The CDR3 DNA reads as TGCGCCAGCAGCCCGCCAGGGGTTAAGACTGAAGCTTTCTTT.

This clone came up a few times. The genes are TRBV19 and TRBJ2-1; D is possibly TRBD1 (7 bases). Trimming cost V 5 bases and J 7 bases, with 15 bases left between them. Germline V gene data show CDR1 as LNHDA and CDR2 as SQIVND (reference sequence). CDR3 size: 14 residues. The CDR3 nucleotides are TGTGCCAGTAGTCCTGGGGCAGGGGGGAATGAGCAGTTCTTC. It specifies CASSPGAGGNEQFF.

This clone showed up just a few times. The V and J genes are TRBV5-1 and TRBJ2-1; 8 nucleotides agree with TRBD2. Germline CDR1 SGHRS, CDR2 YFSETQ. J gave up 7 bases and V 3 bases, and 12 bases lay outside the gene matches. This CDR3 has 16 residues. CDR3 residues: CASSYYSSGSGNEQFF. The CDR3 nucleotides are TGCGCCAGCAGCTATTACTCTAGCGGGTCGGGGAATGAGCAGTTCTTC. The full variable domain, in which reference TRBV5-1 and TRBJ2-1 provide the parts outside the CDR3, is KAGVTQTPRYLIKTRGQQVTLSCSPISGHRSVSWYQQTPGQGLQFLFEYFSETQRNKGNFPGRFSGRQFSNSRSEMNVSTLELGDSALYLCASSYYSSGSGNEQFFGPGTRLTVL.

Many counts were recorded for this clone. The chain combines TRBV7-9 with TRBJ1-2; 8 bases align to TRBD1. CDR1 and CDR2 (germline): SEHNR, FQNEAQ (reference sequence). This CDR3 is built from 14 residues. The trim removed 3 bases at V and 8 bases at J, leaving 8 bases unmatched. The CDR3 DNA is TGTGCCAGCAGCTTGTCAGGGGGCTTGGAGGGCTACACCTTC. Translated, it gives CASSLSGGLEGYTF.

This clone was recorded a few times. The gene calls are TRBV15 and TRBJ1-2; 9 nucleotides align to TRBD1. This CDR3 comprises 13 residues. Unmatched junction bases numbered 6, after V lost 5 bases and J lost 8 bases. Germline V gene sequence: CDR1 LNHNV, CDR2 YYDKDF (reference sequence). The CDR3 coding sequence is TGTGCCACCAGCCCCGGGACAGGGAAAGGCTACACCTTC. The encoded protein is CATSPGTGKGYTF.

In this sample, this clone turned up a few times. The rearrangement links TRBV5-4 to TRBJ2-1, with TRBD2 matching 8 bases. Trimming cost V 4 bases and J 7 bases; bases outside gene matches: 13. The CDR3 has 16 amino acids. CDR1 and CDR2 from the germline V gene are SGHNT and YYREEE (reference sequence). The CDR3 DNA reads as TGTGCCAGCAGCCTTCCGCTGGCGGGGGGTCTTAATGAGCAGTTCTTC. Protein sequence: CASSLPLAGGLNEQFF.

This clone showed up just a few times. In the same sample, other DNA sequences code for this CDR3. The chain is built from TRBV7-3 and TRBJ2-3; D remains unclear. V gave up 5 bases and J gave up 2 bases, with 8 bases separating them. Per germline, CDR1 SGHTA and CDR2 FQGTGA. The CDR3 is 13 amino acids. The DNA of the CDR3 is TGTGCCAGCAGCCCCTACATCACAGATACGCAGTATTTT. Translated, it gives CASSPYITDTQYF.

This clone showed up just a few times. V and J are TRBV27 and TRBJ2-7; TRBD1 or TRBD2 may be the D gene (5 bases each). The CDR3 is 13 amino acids. Germline values: CDR1 MNHEY, CDR2 SMNVEV (reference sequence). V lost 4 bases and J 8 bases, leaving 15 bases between the germline ends. CDR3 in amino acids: CASSSGPGWKQYF. The CDR3, as DNA: TGTGCCAGCAGTTCGGGGCCGGGTTGGAAGCAGTACTTC.

The chain recombines TRBV9 with TRBJ2-1; 10 bases are shared with TRBD1. The germline gives CDR1 SGDLS, CDR2 YYNGEE. This CDR3 is built from 20 residues. Trimming cost V 2 bases and J 1 base; bases outside gene matches: 15. The CDR3 DNA is TGTGCCAGCAGCGTGGGGGCGGGACAGGGGAGGATTCGGTCCTACAATGAGCAGTTCTTC. Protein: CASSVGAGQGRIRSYNEQFF.

This clone was detected a few times. The chain links TRBV5-5 to TRBJ2-6; D is unclear. The V and J ends lost 4 bases and 2 bases respectively, with 7 bases between them. The CDR3 loop spans 14 amino acids. The germline gives CDR1 SGHKS, CDR2 YYEKEE (reference sequence). The DNA of the CDR3 is TGTGCCAGCAGCCTACCGGCTGGGGCCAACGTCCTGACTTTC. It encodes CASSLPAGANVLTF.

The rearrangement uses TRBV7-2 and TRBJ2-2; the D gene is possibly TRBD2 (6 bases). CDR1 SGHTA and CDR2 FQGNSA come from the germline V gene. The CDR3 length is 18 residues. With 5 bases removed from V and 1 base from J, the gap between germline ends came to 20 bases. The CDR3 protein is CASSPSLLAARNTGELFF. The CDR3 DNA sequence: TGTGCCAGCAGCCCGAGCCTACTAGCAGCACGGAACACCGGGGAGCTGTTTTTT. Using reference TRBV7-2 and TRBJ2-2 for the parts outside the CDR3, the full variable domain is GAGVSQSPSNKVTEKGKDVELRCDPISGHTALYWYRQSLGQGLEFLIYFQGNSAPDKSGLPSDRFSAERTGGSVSTLTIQRTQQEDSAVYLCASSPSLLAARNTGELFFGEGSRLTVL.